These 18 T cell receptor beta chains were all obtained from the same sample, sequenced in a study of response to subunit inactivated influenza vaccine. TCRdb fed the RT-PCR reads into MiXCR, producing one record per CDR3 protein. Of around 750,000 distinct CDR3 sequences listed, approximately 21% are singletons. Here the sequenced sample was PBMCs from blood, taken around 5 days after vaccination. The receptors were sampled from a man aged 45-65 years who received an inactivated influenza vaccine.

This clonotype was detected a few times. J is TRBJ2-6 and V is TRBV6-1, with D maybe TRBD1 (5 bases). Trimming stripped 6 bases from V and 0 bases from J, with 9 bases between. The CDR3 length is 15 residues. CDR1 and CDR2 (germline): MNHNS, SASEGT. In DNA, the CDR3 is TGTGCCAGCAGCCAGACAGCCTCTGGGGCCAACGTCCTGACTTTC. Translated, it gives CASSQTASGANVLTF.

This clonotype was seen at least ten times. The chain combines TRBV12-3 or TRBV12-4 with TRBJ1-3; no firm D call. V lost 5 bases and J lost 0, with 11 bases in between. The CDR3 totals 15 residues. The CDR3 reads CASSGQELSGNTIYF. The CDR3 nucleotides read TGTGCCAGCAGTGGCCAGGAACTCTCTGGAAACACCATATATTTT.

The chain uses TRBV30 and TRBJ2-7; D remains unclear. The CDR3 has 13 amino acids. Germline CDR1 is GTSNPN and CDR2 is SVGIG (reference sequence). V was pared by 0 bases and J by 3 bases, with 9 bases between. CDR3 bases: TGTGCCTGGAGTGTAGGGCAGAACTACGAGCAGTACTTC. Translating gives CAWSVGQNYEQYF.

This clonotype was detected a few times. V is TRBV27 and J is TRBJ2-6; D is perhaps TRBD1 (6 bases). The V and J ends lost 4 bases and 4 bases respectively, with 23 bases between them. This CDR3 has 19 amino acids. The germline V gene encodes CDR1 MNHEY and CDR2 SMNVEV (reference sequence). CDR3: CASSSPLLSGQKGANVLTF. CDR3 coding DNA: TGTGCCAGCAGTTCGCCTCTCCTCTCAGGACAGAAAGGGGCCAACGTCCTGACTTTC.

This clonotype has a handful of counts. The rearrangement links TRBV4-2 to TRBJ2-1, with 9 bases matching TRBD2. From germline, CDR1 is LGHNA and CDR2 YNFKEQ. This CDR3 region has 15 residues. Germline trimming cut 2 bases from V and 8 bases from J; bases unmatched to any gene: 7. CDR3: CASSQWAGGLDEQFF. The DNA for the CDR3 is TGTGCCAGCAGCCAATGGGCGGGGGGGCTCGATGAGCAGTTCTTC.

This clonotype was found a few times. CDR3 in DNA: TGTGCCAGCAGCTTAGGTTTAGGAGAAACTGAAGCTTTCTTT. It codes for CASSLGLGETEAFF. The rearrangement joins TRBV7-8 to TRBJ1-1, with D uncertain. Trimming took off 1 base at V and 5 bases at J, with 11 bases between the two ends. The CDR3 totals 14 residues. The germline gives CDR1 SGHVS, CDR2 FQNEAQ.

V gene TRBV29-1 combines with J gene TRBJ2-5; maybe TRBD2 (5 bases). Germline V gene data show CDR1 as SQVTM and CDR2 as ANQGSEA. The CDR3 consists of 13 residues. V dropped 6 bases and J dropped 0 bases, with 11 bases sitting between them. The CDR3 is CSVDPSHQETQYF. DNA of the CDR3: TGCAGCGTGGACCCTAGCCACCAAGAGACCCAGTACTTC.

Note on this clonotype: This clone may be a read error of a much larger clone one base away. V gene TRBV6-1 combines with J gene TRBJ2-1; 8 bases line up with TRBD1. Germline CDR1 MNHNS, CDR2 SASEGT. The length of the CDR3 is 13 residues. CDR3 sequence: CTSRRTDRGEQFF. The CDR3 bases are TGTACCAGCAGGCGAACCGACAGGGGTGAGCAGTTCTTC.

The rearrangement links TRBV7-9 to TRBJ2-5; possibly TRBD2 for D (5 bases). Deletions cut 6 bases from V and 5 bases from J, with 19 bases between. Germline V gives CDR1 SEHNR, CDR2 FQNEAQ (reference sequence). This CDR3 is built from 15 residues. The CDR3 DNA reads as TGTGCCAGCAGTCCACCCGGACTCCTAAGGGAGACCCAGTACTTC. Encoded protein: CASSPPGLLRETQYF.

The rearrangement uses TRBV29-1 and TRBJ2-7, with TRBD1 matching over 8 bases. The CDR3 covers 13 residues. The germline CDR1 and CDR2 sequences are SQVTM and ANQGSEA. Losses at the gene ends were 7 bases for V and 3 bases for J; bases not matched to a gene: 8. CDR3 coding DNA: TGCAGCGGGACAGGACAGGGAGGCTACGAGCAGTACTTC. This gives the protein CSGTGQGGYEQYF.

The V call is TRBV18, the J call TRBJ2-2, with 10 positions matching TRBD1. The germline V gene encodes CDR1 KGHSH and CDR2 LQKENI. The CDR3 extends over 15 amino acids. J gave up 7 bases and V 4 bases, and 6 bases lay outside the gene matches. CDR3 DNA: TGTGCCAGCTCACGACTGGGACAGGGGATCGGGGAGCTGTTTTTT. Amino acid sequence: CASSRLGQGIGELFF.

This clonotype was observed a few times. The chain links TRBV7-2 to TRBJ2-7, with TRBD1 as a possible D gene (5 bases). Germline CDR1 reads SGHTA; CDR2 reads FQGNSA. V gave up 1 base and J gave up 6 bases, with 16 bases separating them. The CDR3 spans 15 residues. Here the CDR3 reads CASSLVGRQGGEQYF. DNA of the CDR3: TGTGCCAGCAGCTTAGTAGGACGGCAGGGCGGCGAGCAGTACTTC.

Points on this clonotype: At one boundary the junction diverges from the germline segment, which might be a read error. The chain carries TRBV12-3 or TRBV12-4 and TRBJ2-5; D is undetermined. The CDR3 loop spans 12 amino acids. CDR3 nucleotides: TGTACCAGCAGCCCCGGTCGAAGGACCCAGTACTTC. This gives the protein CTSSPGRRTQYF.

This clonotype appeared a few times. V gene TRBV12-3 or TRBV12-4 combines with J gene TRBJ2-5, with TRBD2 as a possible D gene (5 bases). The CDR3 spans 15 residues. V lost 7 bases, J lost 5 bases, and 20 bases lay in between. The CDR3 is CASNPRGSAAETQYF. The CDR3 DNA reads as TGTGCCAGCAACCCCCGGGGTAGTGCAGCGGAGACCCAGTACTTC.

This clonotype was seen a handful of times. At one of its ends the junction is not consistent with the germline gene, which may arise from a read error. The J gene is TRBJ2-5, the V gene TRBV7-7; D perhaps matches TRBD2 (7 bases). Germline V CDR1 and CDR2: SSHAT, FNYEAQ (reference sequence). This CDR3 contains 15 residues. The CDR3 DNA reads as TGTGCTAGCAGCTTAGGAGGGGGGGCTAGAGAGACCCAGTACTTC. This gives the protein CASSLGGGARETQYF.

The chain combines TRBV6-1 with TRBJ1-5, with D possibly matching TRBD1 (5 bases). Trimming shortened V by 6 bases and J by 0 bases, and 12 bases separated the two germline ends. Germline V gene lookup returns CDR1 MNHNS and CDR2 SASEGT. The CDR3 consists of 15 residues. The CDR3 loop is CASRREQDSNQPQHF. Written as DNA, the CDR3 is TGTGCCAGCAGACGAGAACAGGATAGCAATCAGCCCCAGCATTTT.

The table lists this clonotype with a few counts. This chain links TRBV20-1 with TRBJ2-7; tentatively, D is TRBD2 (5 bases). The length of the CDR3 is 14 residues. Trimming left V 5 bases short and J 4 bases short, with 18 bases between. Germline values: CDR1 DFQATT, CDR2 SNEGSKA (reference sequence). CDR3 coding DNA: TGCAGTGCTCTTTCGCGGGCTAGTATGTACGAGCAGTACTTC. Protein sequence: CSALSRASMYEQYF.

This clonotype was observed a handful of times. The J gene is TRBJ2-2, the V gene TRBV20-1; TRBD1 aligns across 8 bases. Germline values: CDR1 DFQATT, CDR2 SNEGSKA (reference sequence). CDR3 size: 16 residues. Unmatched junction bases numbered 9, after V lost 0 bases and J lost 6 bases. The CDR3 nucleotides are TGCAGTGCTAGAGATCTGAGACAGGGGATGGCCGGGGAGCTGTTTTTT. This translates into CSARDLRQGMAGELFF.